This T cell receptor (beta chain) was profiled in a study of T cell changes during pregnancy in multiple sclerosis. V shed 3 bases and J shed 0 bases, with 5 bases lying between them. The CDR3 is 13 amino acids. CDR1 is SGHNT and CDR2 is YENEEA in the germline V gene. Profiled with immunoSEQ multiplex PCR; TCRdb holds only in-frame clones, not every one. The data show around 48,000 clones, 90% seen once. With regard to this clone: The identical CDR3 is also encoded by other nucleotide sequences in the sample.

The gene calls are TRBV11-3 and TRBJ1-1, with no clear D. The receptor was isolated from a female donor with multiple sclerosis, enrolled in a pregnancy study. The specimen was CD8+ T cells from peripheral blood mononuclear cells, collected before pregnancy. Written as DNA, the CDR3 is TGTGCCAGCAGCTTGTCAGTGAACACTGAAGCTTTCTTT. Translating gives CASSLSVNTEAFF.